The rows below give T cell receptor beta chains drawn from one sample of a study of CD8 T cells in ankylosing spondylitis. TCRdb re-called the 5' RACE reads with MiXCR, one entry per CDR3 protein. Among more than 150,000 distinct CDR3 sequences, about 18% were seen once, and the ten largest hold around 4.1%. What was sequenced was blood, either unsorted or a sorted T cell fraction (not recorded which). The receptors come from a male donor aged 10 to 35 with ankylosing spondylitis or in good health (not recorded which). CDR3s include the opening cysteine and the closing phenylalanine or tryptophan. The order of the fields is V gene, J gene, CDR3 protein.

TRBV5-1,TRBJ2-6,CASSSQSGANVLTF
TRBV7-9,TRBJ2-1,CASISLNNPYNEQFF
TRBV9,TRBJ2-5,CASSFRPGETQYF
TRBV20-1,TRBJ2-1,CSASGELSYNEQFF
TRBV7-9,TRBJ2-1,CASSLDLSSYNEQFF
TRBV11-2,TRBJ2-2,CASGRDRGFRGTGELFF
TRBV5-1,TRBJ2-1,CASSAPGTGVAEQFF
TRBV7-8,TRBJ2-2,CASSPRDRAPGELFF
TRBV7-2,TRBJ2-1,CASSLVGGVDEQFF
TRBV27,TRBJ1-1,CASSLGHLNTEAFF
TRBV4-3,TRBJ2-1,CASSPPATSEQFF
TRBV12-3/TRBV12-4,TRBJ2-1,CATTPDGRRSYNEQFF
TRBV28,TRBJ2-7,CASSNRQGLSYEQYF
TRBV19,TRBJ1-3,CASGWGNTIYF
TRBV28,TRBJ1-2,CATRGTPGYTF
TRBV4-3,TRBJ2-5,CASSQDWEWGGETQYF
TRBV6-5,TRBJ1-1,CASSYGQANTEAFF
TRBV4-1,TRBJ2-3,CASSQDKAGGVPDTQYF
TRBV29-1,TRBJ2-5,CSATTANQETQYF
TRBV5-1,TRBJ2-5,CASSPTDRKETQYF
TRBV12-3/TRBV12-4,TRBJ2-3,CASSFEMSGSSSTDTQYF
TRBV20-1,TRBJ2-3,CSASARLAGATDTQYF
TRBV5-1,TRBJ2-7,CASSGDRTSGWSSYEQYF
TRBV7-9,TRBJ2-1,CASSGLVSVNEQFF
TRBV3-1,TRBJ1-5,CASSPGRGQPQHF
TRBV5-1,TRBJ1-1,CASSSLGSGAEAFF
TRBV10-3,TRBJ2-1,CAISESLAEAYNEQFF
TRBV20-1,TRBJ2-3,CSARDTTSGTDTQYF
TRBV5-4,TRBJ2-3,CASGTSGFTDTQYF
TRBV24-1,TRBJ2-1,CATKSSYNEQFF
TRBV30,TRBJ2-2,CAWSIAANTGELFF
TRBV20-1,TRBJ2-7,CSARGLSYEQYF
TRBV29-1,TRBJ1-1,CSVGGQTNTEAFF
TRBV15,TRBJ1-2,CATSRDPGDGYTF
TRBV30,TRBJ2-3,CAWSGGHISTDTQYF
TRBV12-3/TRBV12-4,TRBJ2-3,CASSPSGTTDTQYF
TRBV7-9,TRBJ2-5,CASSFSQFETQYF
TRBV27,TRBJ2-7,CASSLTSGSEYF
TRBV7-8,TRBJ1-3,CASSLGSIPGFSGNTIYF
TRBV7-2,TRBJ2-7,CASTLAGSLYEQYF